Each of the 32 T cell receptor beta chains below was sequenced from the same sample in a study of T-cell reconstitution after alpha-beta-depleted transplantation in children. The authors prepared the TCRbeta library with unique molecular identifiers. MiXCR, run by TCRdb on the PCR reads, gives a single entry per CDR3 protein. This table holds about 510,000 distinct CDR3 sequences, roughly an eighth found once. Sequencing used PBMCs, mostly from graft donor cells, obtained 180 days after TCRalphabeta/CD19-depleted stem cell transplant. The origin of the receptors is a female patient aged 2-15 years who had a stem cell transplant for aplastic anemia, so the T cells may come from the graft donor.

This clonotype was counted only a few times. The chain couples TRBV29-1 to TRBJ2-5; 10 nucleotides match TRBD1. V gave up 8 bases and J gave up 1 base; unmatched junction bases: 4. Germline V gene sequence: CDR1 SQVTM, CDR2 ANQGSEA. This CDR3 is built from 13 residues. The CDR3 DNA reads TGCAGCCATAGGGACAGGGGCCAAGAGACCCAGTACTTC. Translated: CSHRDRGQETQYF.

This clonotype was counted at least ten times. CDR3 DNA: TGTGCCAGCAGCGTAGCTGGGCAGGGAGTCGACGAGCAGTACTTC. Protein product: CASSVAGQGVDEQYF. V and J are TRBV9 and TRBJ2-7, with D perhaps TRBD1 or TRBD2 (5 bases each). Germline CDR1 and CDR2: SGDLS and YYNGEE. Trimming took off 0 bases at V and 5 bases at J, with 15 bases between the two ends. The CDR3 runs to 15 residues.

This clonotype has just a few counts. The CDR3 loop reads CAISEGTVGTDTQYF. The CDR3 nucleotides read TGTGCCATCAGTGAAGGGACAGTTGGCACAGATACGCAGTATTTT. V and J are TRBV10-3 and TRBJ2-3, with 7 bases lining up with TRBD1. Germline CDR1 ENHRY, CDR2 SYGVKD. CDR3 length: 15 residues. With 3 bases clipped from V and 1 base from J, the junction kept 4 bases outside the gene matches.

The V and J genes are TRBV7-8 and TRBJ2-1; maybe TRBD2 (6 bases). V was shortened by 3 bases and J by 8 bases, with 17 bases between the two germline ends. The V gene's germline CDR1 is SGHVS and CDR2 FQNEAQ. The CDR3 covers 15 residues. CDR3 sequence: CASSFGGPGKHEQFF. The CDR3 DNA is TGTGCCAGCAGCTTCGGAGGGCCAGGGAAACATGAGCAGTTCTTC.

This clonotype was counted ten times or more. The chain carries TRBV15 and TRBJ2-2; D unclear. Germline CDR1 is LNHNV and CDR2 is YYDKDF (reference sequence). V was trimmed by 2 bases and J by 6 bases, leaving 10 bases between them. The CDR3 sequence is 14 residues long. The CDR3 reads CATSRIKDAGELFF. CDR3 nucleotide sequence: TGTGCCACCAGCAGAATCAAGGACGCCGGGGAGCTGTTTTTT.

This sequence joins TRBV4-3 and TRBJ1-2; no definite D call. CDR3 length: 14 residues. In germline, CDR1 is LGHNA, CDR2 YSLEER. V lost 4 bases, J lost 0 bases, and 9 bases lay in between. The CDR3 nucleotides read TGCGCCAGCAGCCTAACGATTTCTAACTATGGCTACACCTTC. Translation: CASSLTISNYGYTF.

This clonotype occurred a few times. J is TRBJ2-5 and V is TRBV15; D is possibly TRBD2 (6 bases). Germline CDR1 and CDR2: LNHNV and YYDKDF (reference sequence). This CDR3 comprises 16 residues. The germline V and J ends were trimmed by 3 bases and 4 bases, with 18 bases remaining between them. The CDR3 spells CATSRTVRELGETQYF. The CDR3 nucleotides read TGTGCCACCAGCAGGACAGTACGGGAGTTAGGAGAGACCCAGTACTTC. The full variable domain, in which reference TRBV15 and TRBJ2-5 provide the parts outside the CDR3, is DAMVIQNPRYQVTQFGKPVTLSCSQTLNHNVMYWYQQKSSQAPKLLFHYYDKDFNNEADTPDNFQSRRPNTSFCFLDIRSPGLGDTAMYLCATSRTVRELGETQYFGPGTRLLVL.

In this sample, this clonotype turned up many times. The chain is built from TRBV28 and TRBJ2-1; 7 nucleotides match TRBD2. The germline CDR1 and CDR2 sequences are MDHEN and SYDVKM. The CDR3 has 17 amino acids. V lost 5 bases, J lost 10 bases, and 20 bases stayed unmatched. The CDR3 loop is CASSLVLADGSHREQFF. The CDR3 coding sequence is TGTGCCAGCAGTCTCGTCCTAGCGGATGGGTCCCACAGGGAGCAGTTCTTC.

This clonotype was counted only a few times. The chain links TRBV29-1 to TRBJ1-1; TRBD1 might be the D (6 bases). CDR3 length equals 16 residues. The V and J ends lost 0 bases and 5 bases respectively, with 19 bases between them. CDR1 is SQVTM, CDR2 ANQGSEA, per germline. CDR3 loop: CSVEEVDSRTFTEAFF. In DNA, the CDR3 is TGCAGCGTTGAAGAGGTGGACAGTAGGACTTTTACTGAAGCTTTCTTT. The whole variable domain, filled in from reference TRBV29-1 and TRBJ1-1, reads SAVISQKPSRDICQRGTSLTIQCQVDSQVTMMFWYRQQPGQSLTLIATANQGSEATYESGFVIDKFPISRPNLTFSTLTVSNMSPEDSSIYLCSVEEVDSRTFTEAFFGQGTRLTVV.

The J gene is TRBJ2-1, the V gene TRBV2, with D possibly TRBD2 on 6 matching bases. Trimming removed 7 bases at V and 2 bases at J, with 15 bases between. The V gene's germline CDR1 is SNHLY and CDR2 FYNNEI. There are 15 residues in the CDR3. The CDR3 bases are TGTGCCAGCAACTCGGTCGGGAGAACCTACAATGAGCAGTTCTTC. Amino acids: CASNSVGRTYNEQFF.

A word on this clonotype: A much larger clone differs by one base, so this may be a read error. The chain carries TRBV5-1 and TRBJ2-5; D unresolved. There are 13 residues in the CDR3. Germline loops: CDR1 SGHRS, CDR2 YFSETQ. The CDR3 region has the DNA TGCGCCAGCAGAGTTAGGCCCGAAGAGACCCAGTCCTTC. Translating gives CASRVRPEETQSF.

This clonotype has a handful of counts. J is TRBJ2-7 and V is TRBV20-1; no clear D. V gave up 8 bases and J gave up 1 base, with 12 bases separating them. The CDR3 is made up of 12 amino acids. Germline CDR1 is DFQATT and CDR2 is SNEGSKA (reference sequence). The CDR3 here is CSQSAVSYEQYF. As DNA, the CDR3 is TGCAGTCAGTCGGCGGTATCCTACGAGCAGTACTTC.

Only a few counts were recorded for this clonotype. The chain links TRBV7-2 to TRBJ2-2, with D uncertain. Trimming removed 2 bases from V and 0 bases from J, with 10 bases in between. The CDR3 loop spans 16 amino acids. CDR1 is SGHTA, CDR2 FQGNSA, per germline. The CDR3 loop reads CASSLFQSSNTGELFF. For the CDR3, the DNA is TGTGCCAGCAGCTTATTTCAGTCCTCGAACACCGGGGAGCTGTTTTTT. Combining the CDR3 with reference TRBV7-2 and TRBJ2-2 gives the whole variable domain GAGVSQSPSNKVTEKGKDVELRCDPISGHTALYWYRQSLGQGLEFLIYFQGNSAPDKSGLPSDRFSAERTGGSVSTLTIQRTQQEDSAVYLCASSLFQSSNTGELFFGEGSRLTVL.

The CDR3, as DNA: TGTGCCAGCAGTTACTCAAGACTAGTTACAGGGGAGCTGTTTTTT. Translating gives CASSYSRLVTGELFF. J is TRBJ2-2 and V is TRBV6-5; TRBD2 is a possible D gene (6 bases). V dropped 0 bases and J dropped 8 bases, with 13 bases sitting between them. The CDR3 consists of 15 residues. CDR1 and CDR2 from the germline V gene are MNHEY and SVGAGI.

The CDR3 bases are TGCGCCAGCAGCCAAGGGGGAGAGGCCTACGAGCAGTACTTC. The encoded protein is CASSQGGEAYEQYF. The rearrangement links TRBV4-3 to TRBJ2-7; possibly TRBD2 for D (5 bases). Per germline, CDR1 LGHNA and CDR2 YSLEER. The CDR3 is 14 amino acids. With 1 base removed from V and 2 bases from J, the gap between germline ends came to 9 bases.

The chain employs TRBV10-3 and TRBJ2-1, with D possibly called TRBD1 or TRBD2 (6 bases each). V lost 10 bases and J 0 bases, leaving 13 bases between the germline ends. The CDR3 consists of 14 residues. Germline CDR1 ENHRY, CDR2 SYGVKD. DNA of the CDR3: TGTGCCACCCAAGGGGGGAGCTCCTACAATGAGCAGTTCTTC. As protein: CATQGGSSYNEQFF.

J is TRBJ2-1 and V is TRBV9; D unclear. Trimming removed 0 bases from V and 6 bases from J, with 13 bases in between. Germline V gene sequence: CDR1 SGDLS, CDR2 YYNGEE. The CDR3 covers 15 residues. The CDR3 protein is CASSVGGDFGNEQFF. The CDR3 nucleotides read TGTGCCAGCAGCGTAGGTGGGGATTTCGGCAATGAGCAGTTCTTC.

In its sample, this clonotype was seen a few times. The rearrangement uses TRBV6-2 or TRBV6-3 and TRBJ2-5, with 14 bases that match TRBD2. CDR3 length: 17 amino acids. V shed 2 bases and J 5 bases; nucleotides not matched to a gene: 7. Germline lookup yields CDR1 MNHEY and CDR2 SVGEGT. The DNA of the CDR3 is TGTGCCAGCAGTTACCCGGGACTAGCGGGAGTACGGGAGACCCAGTACTTC. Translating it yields CASSYPGLAGVRETQYF.

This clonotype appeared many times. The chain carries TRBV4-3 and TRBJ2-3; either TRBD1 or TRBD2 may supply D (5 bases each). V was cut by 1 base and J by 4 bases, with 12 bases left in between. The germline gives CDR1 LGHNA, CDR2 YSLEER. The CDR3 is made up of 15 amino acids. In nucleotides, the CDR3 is TGCGCCAGCAGCCAAGGTTTGGGACCAGCAGATACGCAGTATTTT. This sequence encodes CASSQGLGPADTQYF.

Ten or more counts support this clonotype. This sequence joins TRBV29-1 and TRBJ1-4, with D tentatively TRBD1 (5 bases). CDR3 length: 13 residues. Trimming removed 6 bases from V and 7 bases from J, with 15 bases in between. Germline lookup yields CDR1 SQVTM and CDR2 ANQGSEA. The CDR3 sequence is CSVGSGVGEKLFF. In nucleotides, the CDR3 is TGCAGCGTGGGCTCGGGGGTAGGTGAAAAACTGTTTTTT.

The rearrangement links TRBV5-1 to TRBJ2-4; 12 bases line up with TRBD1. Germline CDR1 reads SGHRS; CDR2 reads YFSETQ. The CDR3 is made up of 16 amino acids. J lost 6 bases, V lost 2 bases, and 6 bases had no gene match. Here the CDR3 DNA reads TGCGCCAGCAGCTTCTCCGGGACAGGGGGCGTAAACATTCAGTACTTC. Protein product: CASSFSGTGGVNIQYF.

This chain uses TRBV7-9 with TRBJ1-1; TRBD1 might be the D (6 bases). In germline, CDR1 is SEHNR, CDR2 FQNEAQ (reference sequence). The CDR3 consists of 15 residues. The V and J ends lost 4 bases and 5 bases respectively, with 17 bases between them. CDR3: CASSSETGPGTEAFF. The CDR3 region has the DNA TGTGCCAGCAGCTCCGAGACAGGACCTGGTACTGAAGCTTTCTTT.

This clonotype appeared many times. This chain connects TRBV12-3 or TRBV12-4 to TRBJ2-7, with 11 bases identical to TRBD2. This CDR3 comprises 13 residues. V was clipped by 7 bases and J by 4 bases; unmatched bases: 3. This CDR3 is CASKPSGRYEQYF. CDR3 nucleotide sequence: TGTGCCAGCAAGCCTAGCGGGAGGTACGAGCAGTACTTC.

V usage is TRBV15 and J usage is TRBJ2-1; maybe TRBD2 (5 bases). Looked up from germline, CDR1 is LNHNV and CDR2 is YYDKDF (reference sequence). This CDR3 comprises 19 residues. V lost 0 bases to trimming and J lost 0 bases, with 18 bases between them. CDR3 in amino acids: CATSRDLPQRFDSYNEQFF. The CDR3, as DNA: TGTGCCACCAGCAGAGATCTCCCGCAGCGGTTCGACTCCTACAATGAGCAGTTCTTC. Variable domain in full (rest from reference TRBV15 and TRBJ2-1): DAMVIQNPRYQVTQFGKPVTLSCSQTLNHNVMYWYQQKSSQAPKLLFHYYDKDFNNEADTPDNFQSRRPNTSFCFLDIRSPGLGDTAMYLCATSRDLPQRFDSYNEQFFGPGTRLTVL.

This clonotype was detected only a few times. This chain's CDR3 is CASSFSSVVSDTQYF. The CDR3 DNA reads TGTGCCAGCAGCTTCAGCAGCGTTGTTTCCGATACGCAGTATTTT. J is TRBJ2-3 and V is TRBV11-2; no clear D gene. This CDR3 has 15 residues. CDR1 SGHAT and CDR2 FQNNGV come from the germline V gene. The V and J ends lost 3 bases and 6 bases respectively, with 16 bases between them. The variable domain in full, with the rest retrieved from reference TRBV11-2 and TRBJ2-3, is EAGVAQSPRYKIIEKRQSVAFWCNPISGHATLYWYQQILGQGPKLLIQFQNNGVVDDSQLPKDRFSAERLKGVDSTLKIQPAKLEDSAVYLCASSFSSVVSDTQYFGPGTRLTVL.

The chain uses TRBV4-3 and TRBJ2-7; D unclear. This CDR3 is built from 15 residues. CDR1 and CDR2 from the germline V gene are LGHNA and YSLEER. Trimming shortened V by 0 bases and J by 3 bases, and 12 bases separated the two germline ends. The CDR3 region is CASSQDNGYYYEQYF. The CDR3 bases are TGCGCCAGCAGCCAAGATAACGGTTACTACTACGAGCAGTACTTC.

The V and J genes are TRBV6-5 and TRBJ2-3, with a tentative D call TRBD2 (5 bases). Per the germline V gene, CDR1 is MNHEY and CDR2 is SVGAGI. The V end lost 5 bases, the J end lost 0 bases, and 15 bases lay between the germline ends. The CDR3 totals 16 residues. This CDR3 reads CASSTRLTSSTDTQYF. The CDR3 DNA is TGTGCCAGCAGTACGCGACTAACATCTAGCACAGATACGCAGTATTTT.

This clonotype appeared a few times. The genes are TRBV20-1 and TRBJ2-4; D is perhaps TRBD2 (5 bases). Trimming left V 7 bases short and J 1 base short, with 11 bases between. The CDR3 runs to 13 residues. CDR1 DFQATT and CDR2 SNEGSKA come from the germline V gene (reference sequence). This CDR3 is CSGAAGAKNIQYF. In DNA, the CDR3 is TGCAGTGGAGCGGCTGGGGCCAAAAACATTCAGTACTTC.

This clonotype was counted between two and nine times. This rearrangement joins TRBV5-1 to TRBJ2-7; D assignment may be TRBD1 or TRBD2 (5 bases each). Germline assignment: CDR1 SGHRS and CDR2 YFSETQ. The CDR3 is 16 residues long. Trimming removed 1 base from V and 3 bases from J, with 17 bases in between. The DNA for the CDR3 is TGCGCCAGCAGCTTGTACGCGACAGCGGACGTCTACGAGCAGTACTTC. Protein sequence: CASSLYATADVYEQYF.

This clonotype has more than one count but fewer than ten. CDR3 bases: TGTGCCAGCAGTTTTTGGGAGTACACTGAAGCTTTCTTT. Translation gives CASSFWEYTEAFF. V gene TRBV12-3 or TRBV12-4 combines with J gene TRBJ1-1; D ambiguous. The V end was cut by 3 bases, the J end by 3 bases, with 8 bases between. The CDR3 totals 13 residues.

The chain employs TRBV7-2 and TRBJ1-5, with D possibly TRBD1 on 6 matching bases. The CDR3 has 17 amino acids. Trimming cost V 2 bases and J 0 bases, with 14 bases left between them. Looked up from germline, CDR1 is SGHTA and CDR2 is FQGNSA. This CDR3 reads CASSLLDSYGSNQPQHF. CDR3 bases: TGTGCCAGCAGCTTACTGGACAGTTATGGTAGCAATCAGCCCCAGCATTTT.

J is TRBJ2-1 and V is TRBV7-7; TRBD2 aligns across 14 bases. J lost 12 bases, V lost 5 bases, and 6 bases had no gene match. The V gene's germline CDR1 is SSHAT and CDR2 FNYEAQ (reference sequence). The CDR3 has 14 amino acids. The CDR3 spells CASSQGLAGEGQFF. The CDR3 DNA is TGTGCCAGCAGCCAGGGACTAGCGGGAGAGGGGCAGTTCTTC.